The source of this TCR beta chain is a study of long-term antiretroviral therapy in people with HIV. The CDR3 consists of 8 residues. The germline V gene encodes CDR1 LGHDT and CDR2 YNNKEL (reference sequence). Findings and caveats of the study: Pre-ART clonal expansion yielded clones that dominated the repertoire at all time points. Nothing was known about ART adherence, viral resistance or changes in therapy.

Details on this clone: As yet, its antigen is unknown. At one boundary the junction diverges from the germline segment, which might be a read error.

The assay, immunoSEQ v3.0, was run at survey level. TCRdb's copy holds only in-frame clones and misses some; the assay was immunoSEQ multiplex PCR. The sample has 35,000 or so clones; about three quarters are singletons. The TCR comes from a woman aged 45-60 years with HIV. The sample in question was unsorted PBMCs, obtained 2 years after starting antiretroviral therapy. The chain employs TRBV3-1 (or the pseudogene TRBV3-2) and TRBJ1-6; D gene ambiguous. CDR3 sequence: CASSQESF. CDR3 sequence (DNA): TGTGCCAGCAGCCAAGAGAGCTTT.